This TCR beta chain was observed in a study of metastatic and nonmetastatic thyroid tumors. How the authors handled the data: Construction of a distant-metastasis classifier for papillary thyroid cancer relied on CDR3 differences across clinicopathological groups. TCRdb reanalyzed the PCR reads with MiXCR. In this record, the V and J calls reflect TCRdb's handling and not the investigators' own analysis. Altogether approximately 44,000 clones are present, 28% being singletons, with the ten largest covering about 10%. The V end lost 3 bases, the J end lost 4 bases, and 3 bases lay between the germline ends. The CDR3 loop spans 11 amino acids. CDR1 is MDHEN, CDR2 SYDVKM, per germline. Findings of the study overall: Malignant thyroid tumors reportedly exceeded benign nodules significantly in TCR beta diversity, with the difference appearing in blood and tumor.

This clone was counted ten times or more. Its antigen is still unknown. Ahead of thyroid surgery, no patient had received treatment of any kind. This TCR came from a male donor with papillary thyroid cancer or a benign thyroid nodule (not recorded which). Some clones in this sample may be carry-over from other donors' samples. Material: blood. This chain uses TRBV28 with TRBJ2-5; D not certain. This chain's CDR3 is CASSFIETQYF. The CDR3 DNA is TGTGCCAGCAGTTTCATAGAGACCCAGTACTTC.